A single sample is the source of the 25 T cell receptor beta chains below, sequenced in a study of CXCR3-negative and CXCR3-positive naive CD8 T cells (dated by TCRdb to about 2019). Their recognized antigens are unknown. Overall study results and their limits: Compared with CXCR3-negative naive cells, CXCR3-positive naive cells had TRB CDR3s with higher hydrophobicity (lower Kidera factor 4), lower energy, and higher strength and volume indices.

The sequencer listed for this sample is NextSeq 550. The Human TCR Profiling Kit (MiLaboratory) was used to prepare UMI-labeled 5' RACE TRB cDNA libraries. TCRdb reprocessed the public reads and reports one entry per CDR3 protein sequence, without DNA. The sample's own table lists some 150,000 distinct CDR3 sequences. Jointly, the top ten make up around 0.37% of the sample. Sequenced sample: naive CXCR3+ CD8+ T cells from blood. Taken with the paper, the label for cell subset or site translates to: CD45RO-CCR7+CD27+CD95- naive CD8+ T cells expressing CXCR3 (TNR3+). The receptors were sampled from a human donor in good health. Some clones in this sample may be carry-over from other donors' samples.

V and J are TRBV9 and TRBJ1-1. This CDR3 is built from 13 residues. CDR1 SGDLS and CDR2 YYNGEE come from the germline V gene. The CDR3 region is CASSVAQNTEAFF. Drawing the rest from reference TRBV9 and TRBJ1-1, the complete variable domain is DSGVTQTPKHLITATGQRVTLRCSPRSGDLSVYWYQQSLDQGLQFLIQYYNGEERAKGNILERFSAQQFPDLHSELNLSSLELGDSALYFCASSVAQNTEAFFGQGTRLTVV.

The V and J genes are TRBV29-1 and TRBJ2-7; TCRdb gives TRBD1 as the D gene, but with no DNA this cannot be confirmed. The germline V gene has CDR1 SQVTM and CDR2 ANQGSEA. This CDR3 is 15 amino acids long. CDR3 protein: CIVEEGDVRPYEQYF.

The V and J genes are TRBV7-6 and TRBJ2-6; as DNA is missing, the TRBD1 call by TCRdb cannot be tested. This CDR3 contains 14 residues. Germline lookup yields CDR1 SGHVS and CDR2 FNYEAQ. This CDR3 is CASSRGSGANVLTF.

The chain joins TRBV6-2 or TRBV6-3 to TRBJ2-7. There are 12 residues in the CDR3. CDR1 and CDR2 (germline): MNHEY, SVGEGT. The CDR3 spells CASSYWNDEQYF.

The chain links TRBV19 to TRBJ2-1; TCRdb proposes TRBD1, but this gene call is untestable without DNA. In germline, CDR1 is LNHDA, CDR2 SQIVND (reference sequence). The length of the CDR3 is 16 residues. CDR3 protein: CAIPKRGEHSYNEQFF.

The chain carries TRBV20-1 and TRBJ2-7. This CDR3 has 11 residues. In germline, CDR1 is DFQATT, CDR2 SNEGSKA (reference sequence). The CDR3: CSARDRFEQYF.

V gene TRBV5-8 combines with J gene TRBJ2-2; there is no DNA to check the TCRdb D call of TRBD1. Germline loops: CDR1 SGHTS, CDR2 YDEGEE. The CDR3 runs 16 residues. The CDR3: CASSLGQDNIIGELFF.

CDR3 amino acids: CSVEETGGETQYF. The J gene is TRBJ2-5, the V gene TRBV29-1; TCRdb lists TRBD1, though no DNA is available to test this call. The CDR3 is 13 residues long. Germline V lookup: CDR1 SQVTM, CDR2 ANQGSEA.

The V gene is TRBV19, the J gene TRBJ2-1; the D call of TRBD2 rests on TCRdb alone, since no DNA is present to check it. The germline gives CDR1 LNHDA, CDR2 SQIVND (reference sequence). The CDR3 is made up of 14 amino acids. The chain's CDR3 is CASSILERYNEQFF.

This chain connects TRBV5-6 to TRBJ2-5. This CDR3 is built from 12 residues. In germline, CDR1 is SGHDT, CDR2 YYEEEE. This chain's CDR3 is CASSVGIETQYF.

This chain connects TRBV13 to TRBJ2-7; as DNA is missing, the TRBD2 call by TCRdb cannot be tested. CDR1 and CDR2 (germline): PRHDT, FYEKMQ (reference sequence). This CDR3 contains 14 residues. CDR3 in amino acids: CASSSPGLAFEQYF.

The chain carries TRBV6-2 or TRBV6-3 and TRBJ2-7; lacking DNA, the TRBD1 call made by TCRdb goes unchecked. CDR1 and CDR2 from the germline V gene are MNHEY and SVGEGT. The CDR3 has 16 amino acids. The CDR3 spells CASSYWGRTGSYEQYF.

This chain connects TRBV4-2 to TRBJ1-6. CDR1 is LGHNA, CDR2 YNFKEQ, per germline. This CDR3 region has 17 residues. The CDR3 loop is CASSQDFQTKNNSPLHF.

The chain combines TRBV5-4 with TRBJ2-1; TCRdb selects TRBD2, and the lack of DNA leaves this call unchecked. CDR1 is SGHNT, CDR2 YYREEE, per germline (reference sequence). The CDR3 runs to 15 residues. The CDR3 loop reads CASSRGTSGIVEQFF.

The chain recombines TRBV21-1 with TRBJ2-1. TRBV21-1 has pseudogene status. The CDR3 extends over 17 amino acids. CDR3: CASSKRTQANSYNEQFF.

The chain recombines TRBV5-1 with TRBJ2-7. Germline-derived CDR1 and CDR2 are SGHRS and YFSETQ. This CDR3 has 13 amino acids. The CDR3 reads CASSWGLAYEQYF.

The J gene is TRBJ2-1, the V gene TRBV29-1; without DNA, the TCRdb call of TRBD1 cannot be checked. There are 14 residues in the CDR3. Germline V CDR1 and CDR2: SQVTM, ANQGSEA. The CDR3 loop is CSVESGTGRNEQFF.

The chain couples TRBV28 to TRBJ2-7. This CDR3 contains 14 residues. The V gene's germline CDR1 is MDHEN and CDR2 SYDVKM. CDR3 sequence: CASSRPTPPYEQYF.

The CDR3: CSARGFPYNEQFF. This chain links TRBV20-1 with TRBJ2-1. The CDR3 totals 13 residues. Germline V lookup: CDR1 DFQATT, CDR2 SNEGSKA (reference sequence).

The J gene is TRBJ2-7, the V gene TRBV13; TCRdb outputs TRBD1, but without DNA this stays unchecked. Per germline, CDR1 PRHDT and CDR2 FYEKMQ (reference sequence). The CDR3 sequence is 15 residues long. This CDR3 is CASSSPQGRVYEQYF.

The CDR3 loop reads CASSVVRGEQYF. V is TRBV10-2 and J is TRBJ2-7; the D gene TCRdb calls, TRBD1, cannot be checked with no DNA. Looked up from germline, CDR1 is WSHSY and CDR2 is SAAADI. This CDR3 region has 12 residues.

J is TRBJ2-1 and V is TRBV29-1. The germline CDR1 and CDR2 sequences are SQVTM and ANQGSEA. This CDR3 contains 14 residues. CDR3 loop: CSVESGVVLNEQFF.

This sequence joins TRBV5-1 and TRBJ2-5. The CDR3 loop spans 15 amino acids. The germline V gene encodes CDR1 SGHRS and CDR2 YFSETQ. The CDR3 loop reads CASSLGRLRQETQYF.

The V and J genes are TRBV24-1 and TRBJ2-2. Germline CDR1 and CDR2: KGHDR and SFDVKD. This CDR3 contains 17 residues. The CDR3: CATSDHPGNSNTGELFF.

V and J are TRBV7-8 and TRBJ2-3; the TCRdb call, TRBD2, lacks DNA for checking. The CDR3 covers 16 residues. Looked up from germline, CDR1 is SGHVS and CDR2 is FQNEAQ. The CDR3 loop reads CASSPPRVGGADTQYF. The full variable domain, completed using reference TRBV7-8 and TRBJ2-3, is GAGVSQSPRYKVAKRGQDVALRCDPISGHVSLFWYQQALGQGPEFLTYFQNEAQLDKSGLPSDRFFAERPEGSVSTLKIQRTQQEDSAVYLCASSPPRVGGADTQYFGPGTRLTVL.